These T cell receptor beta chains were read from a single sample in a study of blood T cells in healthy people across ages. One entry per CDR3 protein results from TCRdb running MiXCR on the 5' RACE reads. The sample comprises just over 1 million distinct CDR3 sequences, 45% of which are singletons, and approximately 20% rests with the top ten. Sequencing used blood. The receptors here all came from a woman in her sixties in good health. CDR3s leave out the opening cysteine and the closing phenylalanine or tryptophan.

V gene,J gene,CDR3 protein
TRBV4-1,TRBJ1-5,ASSQVTIINQSQH
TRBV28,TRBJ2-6,ASRGQGANVLT
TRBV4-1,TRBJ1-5,ASSQVQGALDQPQH
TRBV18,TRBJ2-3,ASSRLAGGPTDTQY
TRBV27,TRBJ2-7,ASGGGQNYEQY
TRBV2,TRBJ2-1,ASTLRTSGLYNEQF
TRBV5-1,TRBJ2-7,ASSLDTSFYEQY
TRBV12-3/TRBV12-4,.,ASSFGTSGNEQY
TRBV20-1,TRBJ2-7,SAVHPSAPLMEQY
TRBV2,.,ASSDSSGKSYNEQY
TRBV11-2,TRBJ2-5,ASSLGSSGGTQY
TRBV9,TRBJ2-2,ASSPRTSEAGELF
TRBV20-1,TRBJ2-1,SAHGDPHAGPTYNEQF
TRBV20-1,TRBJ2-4,SVGGYIQY
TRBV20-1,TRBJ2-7,SARFPTGYEQY
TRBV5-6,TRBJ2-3,ASSRDSDGLDTQY
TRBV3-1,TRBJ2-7,ARGYEQY
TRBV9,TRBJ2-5,ASSARSPVGLAGGSNEQY
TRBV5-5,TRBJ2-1,ASSFIFRRTNYNEQF
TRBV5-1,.,ASSRSGGYNEQY
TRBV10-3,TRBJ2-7,AISPQGVNEQY
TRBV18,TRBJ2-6,ASSPLGPANPGANVLT
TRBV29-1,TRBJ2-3,SIPSTGTSTDTQY
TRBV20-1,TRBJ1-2,SARQGAGGYGYT
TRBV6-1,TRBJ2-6,ASSARTGSGANVLT
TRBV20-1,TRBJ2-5,SAPGGAYQETQY
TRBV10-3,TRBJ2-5,AISGRDNQETQY
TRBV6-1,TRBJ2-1,ASRVGASYNEQF
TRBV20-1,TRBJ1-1,SAVRTGPSF
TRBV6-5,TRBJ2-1,ASSYEVGSYNEQF
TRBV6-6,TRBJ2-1,ASSHPGLARNEQF